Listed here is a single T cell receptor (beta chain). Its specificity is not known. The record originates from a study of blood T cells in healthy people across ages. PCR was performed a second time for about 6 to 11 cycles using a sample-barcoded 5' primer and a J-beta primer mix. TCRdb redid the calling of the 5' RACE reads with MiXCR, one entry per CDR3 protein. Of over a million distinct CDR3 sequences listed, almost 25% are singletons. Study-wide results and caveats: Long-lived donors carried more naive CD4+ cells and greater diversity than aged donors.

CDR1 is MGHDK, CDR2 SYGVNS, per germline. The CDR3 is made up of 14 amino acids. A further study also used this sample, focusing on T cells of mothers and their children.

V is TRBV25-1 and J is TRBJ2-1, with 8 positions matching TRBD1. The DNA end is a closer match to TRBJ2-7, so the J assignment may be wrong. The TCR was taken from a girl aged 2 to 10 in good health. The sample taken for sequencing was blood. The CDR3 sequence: CASSEYGTGYEQYF. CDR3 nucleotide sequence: TGTGCCAGCAGTGAATATGGGACAGGCTACGAGCAGTACTTC.